Below are 23 T cell receptor beta chains sequenced from a single sample in a study of Ad26.COV2.S vaccination and SARS-CoV-2 variants (dated by TCRdb to 2020 to 2023). The treatment or condition tag for this specimen amounts to: around 19 received Ad26.COV2.S at low or high dose, single or two shots; 5 received placebo; per-sample allocation not given. Repertoires of vaccine and placebo recipients were sequenced from samples taken on day 63 after the first injection. The receptor library was made with the immunoSEQ multiplex PCR assay. The table comes from immuneACCESS by way of TCRdb, which keeps in-frame sequences with V and J called. Part of the clones is missing from these tables; in studies checked, under half for an unresolved V gene and the rest for unknown reasons. The sample table shows 300,000 to 400,000 clones, and approximately 86% are seen once. The biggest ten clones account for about 10% of the sample.

Specimen: peripheral blood, collected in a trial of Ad26.COV2.S vaccine versus placebo. The source is a person between 18 and 65 years old who received the Ad26.COV2.S COVID-19 vaccine or a placebo.

V usage is TRBV19 and J usage is TRBJ1-2; 10 bases line up with TRBD1. CDR1 and CDR2 (germline): LNHDA, SQIVND (reference sequence). V was clipped by 5 bases and J by 7 bases; unmatched bases: 10. The CDR3 extends over 15 amino acids. The DNA of the CDR3 is TGTGCCAGTAGTCCCAGGACAGGGGGGAGTTCTGGCTACACCTTC. It yields the protein CASSPRTGGSSGYTF.

This clone was observed at least ten times. The genes are TRBV4-1 and TRBJ2-7, with 13 bases lining up with TRBD2. Germline loops: CDR1 MGHRA, CDR2 YSYEKL. There are 15 residues in the CDR3. V shed 3 bases, J shed 4 bases, and the junction held 3 bases outside the gene matches. In DNA, the CDR3 is TGCGCCAGCAGCCACGGACTAGCGGGAGATTACGAGCAGTACTTC. Residues: CASSHGLAGDYEQYF.

The V gene is TRBV7-2, the J gene TRBJ1-1; weak D call: TRBD1 (5 bases). Germline loops: CDR1 SGHTA, CDR2 FQGNSA. Deletions cut 3 bases from V and 2 bases from J, with 16 bases between. The CDR3 covers 16 residues. The CDR3 is CASSLALGQLNTEAFF. As DNA, the CDR3 is TGTGCCAGCAGCTTGGCCTTGGGGCAGCTTAACACTGAAGCTTTCTTT.

This rearrangement joins TRBV11-2 to TRBJ2-1; 7 positions agree with TRBD2. With V trimmed by 1 base and J by 9 bases, 0 bases remained unmatched. The CDR3 length is 12 residues. Germline values: CDR1 SGHAT, CDR2 FQNNGV. The CDR3 DNA reads as TGTGCCAGCAGCTTAGGGGGGGGTGAGCAGTTCTTC. It translates to CASSLGGGEQFF.

The V gene is TRBV7-9, the J gene TRBJ2-3; 12 positions agree with TRBD2. V shed 6 bases and J 3 bases; nucleotides not matched to a gene: 4. This CDR3 is 15 amino acids long. Germline V gene lookup returns CDR1 SEHNR and CDR2 FQNEAQ (reference sequence). The CDR3 nucleotides read TGTGCCAGCAGGCCTACTAGCGGGAGGACAGATACGCAGTATTTT. It is translated as CASRPTSGRTDTQYF.

The genes are TRBV4-2 and TRBJ2-1, with D tentatively TRBD1 (6 bases). This CDR3 is 15 amino acids long. Germline CDR1 and CDR2: LGHNA and YNFKEQ. V gave up 4 bases and J gave up 8 bases, with 18 bases separating them. CDR3 loop: CASSPSGTKGDEQFF. In DNA form, the CDR3 reads TGTGCCAGCAGCCCATCCGGGACAAAGGGCGATGAGCAGTTCTTC.

The V call is TRBV24-1, the J call TRBJ2-1; D is uncertain. CDR1 KGHDR and CDR2 SFDVKD come from the germline V gene. Between the trimmed V and J ends, which lost 1 base and 8 bases, there was a span of 5 bases. The CDR3 has 12 amino acids. The CDR3 loop is CATSDFGYEQFF. Written as DNA, the CDR3 is TGTGCCACCAGTGATTTTGGGTATGAGCAGTTCTTC.

V and J are TRBV6-5 and TRBJ1-2; D perhaps matches TRBD1 (5 bases). Germline V gives CDR1 MNHEY, CDR2 SVGAGI. The V end lost 10 bases, the J end lost 2 bases, and 20 bases lay between the germline ends. The CDR3 sequence is 15 residues long. In DNA, the CDR3 is TGTGCCACCCTCAAGCCCTCCCGGGACAACTATGGCTACACCTTC. Its translation is CATLKPSRDNYGYTF.

The V and J genes are TRBV7-2 and TRBJ2-3; D call uncertain. The CDR3 is 14 amino acids. Germline values: CDR1 SGHTA, CDR2 FQGNSA. The V end was cut by 1 base, the J end by 1 base, with 6 bases between. The CDR3 nucleotides are TGTGCCAGCAGCTTAGGCTACGGCACAGATACGCAGTATTTT. This gives the protein CASSLGYGTDTQYF.

This clone was observed once. The V and J genes are TRBV24-1 and TRBJ2-1, with D maybe TRBD1 (5 bases). This CDR3 comprises 18 residues. V was shortened by 4 bases and J by 5 bases, with 23 bases between the two germline ends. The germline CDR1 and CDR2 sequences are KGHDR and SFDVKD. CDR3 coding DNA: TGTGCCACCAGTGAAGCAAAGGGGCCGACTTCGATAAACAATGAGCAGTTCTTC. It translates to CATSEAKGPTSINNEQFF.

The V and J genes are TRBV12-3 or TRBV12-4 and TRBJ1-1; the D is unclear. V lost 5 bases and J 6 bases, leaving 10 bases between the germline ends. This CDR3 contains 12 residues. The CDR3 nucleotides are TGTGCCAGCAGTCCCTACGGTTCTGAAGCTTTCTTT. Encoded protein: CASSPYGSEAFF.

The gene calls are TRBV6-1 and TRBJ2-1, with TRBD2 matching over 11 bases. The CDR3 length is 18 residues. The germline gives CDR1 MNHNS, CDR2 SASEGT. J was trimmed by 4 bases and V by 1 base; bases with no gene match: 9. The CDR3 coding sequence is TGTGCCAGCAGTGAAGACTTCTTGGCTAGCGGGAGGTACAATGAGCAGTTCTTC. It is translated as CASSEDFLASGRYNEQFF.

The chain joins TRBV10-1 to TRBJ1-2; D ambiguous. Germline values: CDR1 WNHNN, CDR2 SYGVQD (reference sequence). V lost 2 bases to trimming and J lost 4 bases, with 8 bases between them. This CDR3 region has 13 residues. The CDR3 sequence is CASSETAGYGYTF. CDR3 bases: TGCGCCAGCAGTGAGACAGCCGGCTATGGCTACACCTTC.

The chain joins TRBV4-1 to TRBJ1-2; TRBD1 aligns across 7 bases. V was pared by 0 bases and J by 0 bases, with 4 bases of the junction left unmatched. The germline CDR1 and CDR2 sequences are MGHRA and YSYEKL. This CDR3 region has 16 residues. CDR3 in amino acids: CASSQDFQGANYGYTF. CDR3 DNA sequence: TGCGCCAGCAGCCAAGATTTTCAGGGGGCTAACTATGGCTACACCTTC.

V gene TRBV5-1 combines with J gene TRBJ2-3; D perhaps matches TRBD2 (5 bases). Germline V lookup: CDR1 SGHRS, CDR2 YFSETQ. CDR3 length: 14 residues. Trimming pared 4 bases from V and 4 bases from J, leaving 13 bases between. The CDR3 nucleotides are TGCGCCAGCAGCGAGGGCATGTCCGCAGATACGCAGTATTTT. Encoded protein: CASSEGMSADTQYF.

The V gene is TRBV6-2 or TRBV6-3, the J gene TRBJ2-3; no firm D call. Germline lookup yields CDR1 MNHEY and CDR2 SVGEGT. This CDR3 is built from 17 residues. V shed 4 bases and J shed 0 bases, with 17 bases lying between them. The CDR3 bases are TGTGCCAGCAGTTTAGTTAGGGCTCTGACTAGCACAGATACGCAGTATTTT. Translating gives CASSLVRALTSTDTQYF.

The chain couples TRBV28 to TRBJ1-3; D not certain. The CDR3 is 15 residues long. V was shortened by 2 bases and J by 0 bases, with 8 bases between the two germline ends. Germline CDR1 and CDR2: MDHEN and SYDVKM. The CDR3 nucleotides read TGTGCCAGCAGTTTAATAGGCACCTCTGGAAACACCATATATTTT. This encodes CASSLIGTSGNTIYF.

The chain combines TRBV18 with TRBJ2-1; TRBD2 matches at 16 bases. From germline, CDR1 is KGHSH and CDR2 LQKENI. The CDR3 spans 17 residues. Trimming at V came to 1 base and at J to 7 bases, leaving 4 bases not matched to a gene. This CDR3 is CASSPRGLAGGSNEQFF. The CDR3 nucleotides are TGTGCCAGCTCACCACGGGGACTAGCGGGAGGGAGTAATGAGCAGTTCTTC. Complete variable domain (other parts from reference TRBV18 and TRBJ2-1): NAGVMQNPRHLVRRRGQEARLRCSPMKGHSHVYWYRQLPEEGLKFMVYLQKENIIDESGMPKERFSAEFPKEGPSILRIQQVVRGDSAAYFCASSPRGLAGGSNEQFFGPGTRLTVL.

The genes are TRBV7-6 and TRBJ2-7; 7 bases are shared with TRBD2. V dropped 5 bases and J dropped 1; count of bases not matched to a gene: 14. CDR3 length: 17 amino acids. Germline CDR1 reads SGHVS; CDR2 reads FNYEAQ. The CDR3 nucleotides read TGTGCCAGCAGCCCGTGGCCCAAAGGGACTATTTCCTACGAGCAGTACTTC. Residues: CASSPWPKGTISYEQYF.

The genes are TRBV7-9 and TRBJ1-1; D gene ambiguous. Germline assignment: CDR1 SEHNR and CDR2 FQNEAQ (reference sequence). V was cut by 5 bases and J by 2 bases, with 9 bases left in between. The CDR3 totals 13 residues. CDR3 sequence: CASSKTLNTEAFF. Written as DNA, the CDR3 is TGTGCCAGCAGCAAAACCCTTAACACTGAAGCTTTCTTT.

The rearrangement links TRBV2 to TRBJ2-1; D may be TRBD2 (5 bases). V dropped 4 bases and J dropped 13 bases, with 11 bases sitting between them. The CDR3 is made up of 11 amino acids. Per germline, CDR1 SNHLY and CDR2 FYNNEI. The CDR3 DNA sequence: TGTGCCAGCAGTGGGACTCGCATTCAGTTCTTC. This codes for CASSGTRIQFF.

The rearrangement joins TRBV7-9 to TRBJ2-3, with 7 bases lining up with TRBD2. The V segment lost 9 bases and the J segment 0 bases; nucleotides outside the gene matches: 12. Germline values: CDR1 SEHNR, CDR2 FQNEAQ (reference sequence). The CDR3 contains 16 residues. CDR3 coding DNA: TGTGCCAGTCCGGATTATAGCGGGTTTAGCACAGATACGCAGTATTTT. It codes for CASPDYSGFSTDTQYF.

The chain recombines TRBV11-2 with TRBJ2-2, with D perhaps matching TRBD1 or TRBD2 (5 bases each). From germline, CDR1 is SGHAT and CDR2 FQNNGV. This CDR3 region has 15 residues. The V end was cut by 5 bases, the J end by 2 bases, with 12 bases between. In DNA, the CDR3 is TGTGCCAGCAGCCCCCGGGACGGAAACACCGGGGAGCTGTTTTTT. Translation: CASSPRDGNTGELFF.